Given below is one T cell receptor (beta chain) in context. Its antigen is unknown. These data come from a study of T cells in Graves' hyperthyroidism and ophthalmopathy. Study-wide results and caveats: A 13 V-J model separated ophthalmopathy from stable hyperthyroidism.

CDR1 DFQATT and CDR2 SNEGSKA come from the germline V gene (reference sequence). The CDR3 is 17 amino acids. Deletions cut 5 bases from V and 0 bases from J, with 17 bases between. The TCR beta CDR3 regions underwent amplification using RNA transcripts as the source. First-round RT-PCR with HTBI primers amplified the TCR CDR3 region. TCRdb ran MiXCR on the multiplex PCR reads and lists one entry per CDR3 protein. This table holds 270,000 or so distinct CDR3 sequences, approximately 14% found once. Fresh peripheral blood, more than 9 ml, yielded the PBMCs. Material for sequencing was blood. This sequence originates from a woman aged 45 to 65 with Graves' hyperthyroidism that later progressed to Graves' ophthalmopathy. The chain is built from TRBV20-1 and TRBJ2-6; possibly TRBD1 or TRBD2 for D (6 bases each). The CDR3 spells CSASRGGDNSGANVLTF. The CDR3 region has the DNA TGCAGTGCTTCACGTGGCGGGGACAACTCTGGGGCCAACGTCCTGACTTTC.